The T cell receptor (beta chain) under discussion was sequenced for a study of OX40 agonist ivuxolimab in advanced cancers. Study details: Patients were given ivuxolimab, an antibody that agonizes OX40 (CD134).

Trimming left V 5 bases short and J 0 bases short, with 8 bases between. CDR3 size: 13 residues. Germline V CDR1 and CDR2: LNHDA, SQIVND (reference sequence). Findings and limits, study-wide: There was clonal expansion of CD4+ and CD8+ blood T cells by week 6 at 0.1 to 3.0 mg/kg.

Assay used: immunoSEQ multiplex PCR; TCRdb lists only in-frame clones, some missing. The sample holds approximately 77,000 clones, around 90% seen once. The study sampled blood at baseline, cycle 4 day 1, and cycle 7 day 1. Comment on this clone: Its antigen is unknown.

The starting material was CD4+ or CD8+ T cells sorted from blood, obtained in a trial of the OX40 agonist ivuxolimab. This sequence was found in an adult with an advanced solid tumor such as melanoma, head and neck, liver or kidney cancer. The chain couples TRBV19 to TRBJ2-7; possibly TRBD1 or TRBD2 for D (5 bases each). CDR3 sequence reads: CASSGTISYEQYF. DNA for the CDR3: TGTGCCAGTAGTGGGACGATCTCCTACGAGCAGTACTTC.